Listed below are T cell receptor beta chains from one sample, sequenced in a study of blood T cell repertoires in COVID-19. TCRdb's table, derived via immunoSEQ multiplex PCR, lists solely in-frame clones and lacks some. Of 150,000 to 200,000 clones in the sample, around 85% were seen once. Source material: peripheral blood. The receptors here all came from a woman aged 55-75 years with acute or convalescent COVID-19. CDR3s include the opening cysteine and the closing phenylalanine or tryptophan. The order of the fields is V gene, J gene, clone size, D gene, CDR3 DNA, CDR3 protein. The D gene is left open where the match is weak. Only part of the rows carry a size: once, few, many, or a class if the clone is expanded.

TRBV19,TRBJ1-1,-,TRBD1,TGTGCCAGTAGTCTAAGACAGGGGGCAACGCGGACTGAAGCTTTCTTT,CASSLRQGATRTEAFF
TRBV2,TRBJ2-1,-,TRBD1,TGTGCCAGCAGTGCAACCGGGACAGGGTTAAATGAGCAGTTCTTC,CASSATGTGLNEQFF
TRBV7-8,TRBJ1-1,-,TRBD1,TGTGCCAGCAGCCACAGGGGTCGGGCTAGCTACGAAGCTTTCTTT,CASSHRGRASYEAFF
TRBV25-1,TRBJ2-1,-,TRBD2,TGTGCCAGCAGTGAATTAGGCCTAGCGGGGGCCAATGAGCAGTTCTTC,CASSELGLAGANEQFF
TRBV9,TRBJ2-1,-,-,TGTGCCAGCAGCGGGACACTAGCAATACCGGGGAATGAGCAGTTCTTC,CASSGTLAIPGNEQFF
TRBV7-8,TRBJ1-5,few,TRBD1,TGTGCCAGCAGCTTAACCCTAGGGCAGGGGGCGGGCAATCAGCCCCAGCATTTT,CASSLTLGQGAGNQPQHF
TRBV11-2,TRBJ2-7,-,-,TGTGCCAGCAGCTTAGGAGGGAGCTCCTACGAGCAGTACTTC,CASSLGGSSYEQYF
TRBV6-2/TRBV6-3,TRBJ2-7,-,-,TGTGCCAGCAGTTACGGTGGCCTCTTCGCCTGG,CASSYGGLFAW
TRBV5-1,TRBJ1-4,-,-,TGCGCCAGCAGCTTGTTCCAGGGCGGAAATGAAAAACTGTTTTTT,CASSLFQGGNEKLFF
TRBV24-1,TRBJ2-5,-,TRBD1,TGTGCCACCAGTGATTTGGGGGGACAGGGTCAAGAGACCCAGTACTTC,CATSDLGGQGQETQYF
TRBV28,TRBJ2-2,-,TRBD2,TGTGCCAGCAGTTTGAGGCTAGCGGTGACCGGGGAGCTGTTTTTT,CASSLRLAVTGELFF
TRBV28,TRBJ1-5,-,-,TGTGCCAGCAGTTCCGGTGGTCAGCCCCAGCATTTT,CASSSGGQPQHF
TRBV28,TRBJ1-5,-,-,TGTGCCAGCGGCGGGGCCAACGGGAATAGCAATCAGCCCCAGCATTTT,CASGGANGNSNQPQHF
TRBV18,TRBJ1-1,-,TRBD1,TGTGCCAGCTCACTTATAGGGACAGGGGACACTGAAGCTTTCTTT,CASSLIGTGDTEAFF
TRBV7-3,TRBJ2-1,few,-,TGTGCCAGCAGCTTAAGCGGCGGCCCCTTGCGGGGGCAGTTCTTC,CASSLSGGPLRGQFF
TRBV5-1,TRBJ1-2,-,-,TGCGCCAGCAGCCTGGACACAACTGGCTACACCTTC,CASSLDTTGYTF
TRBV18,TRBJ1-5,-,-,TGTGCCAGCTCACCAGGGGGCCCCAGCAATCAGCCCCAGCATTTT,CASSPGGPSNQPQHF
TRBV7-9,TRBJ1-1,-,TRBD1,TGTGCCAGCAGCTATGGGACAGGGGGCAGAGGGGCTTTCTTT,CASSYGTGGRGAFF
TRBV19,TRBJ1-5,-,-,TGTGCCAGTAGTACCCGGAGGGGCAATCAGCCCCAGCATTTT,CASSTRRGNQPQHF
TRBV6-5,TRBJ2-1,-,TRBD2,TGTGCCAGCAGATTTAGCGGGCAGGCCAATGAGCAGTTCTTC,CASRFSGQANEQFF
TRBV10-3,TRBJ1-5,-,TRBD1,TGTGCCATCAGCGGCCCCGGACAGGGGTTGCAGCCCCAGCATTTT,CAISGPGQGLQPQHF
TRBV19,TRBJ1-2,-,-,TGTGCCAGTACCATTAAAACCTCAGGGGACTATGGCTACACCTTC,CASTIKTSGDYGYTF
TRBV24-1,TRBJ2-1,once,TRBD2,TGTGCCACCAGTGACCCGACTAGCGGGACATACAATGAGCAGTTCTTC,CATSDPTSGTYNEQFF
TRBV5-6,TRBJ2-3,-,TRBD2,TGTGCCAGCAGCTTGGGGGGGACTAGCGTTGATACGCAGTATTTT,CASSLGGTSVDTQYF
TRBV10-3,TRBJ1-6,-,-,TGTGCCATCAGGAGCTCCTATAATTCACCCCTCCACTTT,CAIRSSYNSPLHF